Shown below are 7 T cell receptor beta chains from a single sample sequenced in a study of cytomegalovirus exposure and HLA in healthy donors (TCRdb year 2017). The library was generated by the immunoSEQ multiplex PCR assay. The immuneACCESS repertoire file appears here via TCRdb, limited to in-frame rearrangements. These files lack a portion of the clones; in checked studies, under half of the deficit traces to unresolved V genes, and the cause of the others is not known. The sample table contains 43,000 or so clones; only one count was recorded for roughly 90% of them. Of the sample, over 5% falls within the top ten clones. Sequenced material: PBMCs. These TCRs come from a man between 18 and 35 years old in good health and CMV-seronegative.

J is TRBJ2-1 and V is TRBV4-1; a weak D match, TRBD2 (6 bases). With 1 base removed from V and 4 bases from J, the gap between germline ends came to 14 bases. Looked up from germline, CDR1 is MGHRA and CDR2 is YSYEKL. The CDR3 is 16 amino acids. For the CDR3, the DNA is TGCGCCAGCAGCCAAGTTCGGCTAGCGTATTACAATGAGCAGTTCTTC. Protein product: CASSQVRLAYYNEQFF.

The chain couples TRBV20-1 to TRBJ2-1; a possible D gene is TRBD1 (6 bases). Germline V lookup: CDR1 DFQATT, CDR2 SNEGSKA (reference sequence). V was shortened by 6 bases and J by 14 bases, with 17 bases between the two germline ends. The CDR3 runs 11 residues. The DNA of the CDR3 is TGCAGTGCCCTCCAGGGGCTATATAAGTTCTTC. This gives the protein CSALQGLYKFF.

CDR3 region: CASSGTGLYEQYF. The CDR3 nucleotides are TGTGCCAGCAGTGGGACAGGTCTCTACGAGCAGTACTTC. The V and J genes are TRBV6-6 and TRBJ2-7; 8 bases agree with TRBD1. The germline CDR1 and CDR2 sequences are MNHNY and SVGAGI (reference sequence). CDR3 length: 13 amino acids. V dropped 5 bases and J dropped 3; count of bases not matched to a gene: 3.

This rearrangement joins TRBV7-6 to TRBJ2-5; 7 bases line up with TRBD2. The CDR3 length is 15 residues. The trim removed 5 bases at V and 11 bases at J, leaving 17 bases unmatched. Germline V gene data show CDR1 as SGHVS and CDR2 as FNYEAQ. The CDR3 spells CASSGGEGQGYGQYF. CDR3 nucleotide sequence: TGTGCCAGCAGCGGAGGGGAGGGGCAGGGCTACGGGCAGTACTTC.

This chain joins TRBV5-4 and TRBJ1-1, with a tentative D call TRBD1 (5 bases). With 4 bases removed from V and 4 bases from J, the gap between germline ends came to 17 bases. This CDR3 is 15 amino acids long. Germline V lookup: CDR1 SGHNT, CDR2 YYREEE (reference sequence). The CDR3 here is CASSATNRSLTEAFF. In DNA form, the CDR3 reads TGTGCCAGCAGCGCAACTAACAGGAGTCTCACTGAAGCTTTCTTT. Complete variable domain (other parts from reference TRBV5-4 and TRBJ1-1): ETGVTQSPTHLIKTRGQQVTLRCSSQSGHNTVSWYQQALGQGPQFIFQYYREEENGRGNFPPRFSGLQFPNYSSELNVNALELDDSALYLCASSATNRSLTEAFFGQGTRLTVV.

The chain combines TRBV9 with TRBJ2-3, with D possibly TRBD2 on 5 matching bases. CDR1 is SGDLS and CDR2 is YYNGEE in the germline V gene. The CDR3 has 19 residues. V shed 3 bases and J shed 3 bases, with 26 bases lying between them. DNA of the CDR3: TGTGCCAGCAGCGAACAACCTCGGACGCGGGTGGGTGGGACAGATACGCAGTATTTT. Amino acid sequence: CASSEQPRTRVGGTDTQYF. The full variable domain, its missing parts supplied by reference TRBV9 and TRBJ2-3, is DSGVTQTPKHLITATGQRVTLRCSPRSGDLSVYWYQQSLDQGLQFLIQYYNGEERAKGNILERFSAQQFPDLHSELNLSSLELGDSALYFCASSEQPRTRVGGTDTQYFGPGTRLTVL.

The chain uses TRBV5-4 and TRBJ2-2; weak D call: TRBD2 (5 bases). The germline V gene has CDR1 SGHNT and CDR2 YYREEE (reference sequence). The CDR3 totals 15 residues. Trimming pared 0 bases from V and 0 bases from J, leaving 6 bases between. CDR3 DNA: TGTGCCAGCAGCTTGGGGACTCCGAACACCGGGGAGCTGTTTTTT. Translated, it gives CASSLGTPNTGELFF.